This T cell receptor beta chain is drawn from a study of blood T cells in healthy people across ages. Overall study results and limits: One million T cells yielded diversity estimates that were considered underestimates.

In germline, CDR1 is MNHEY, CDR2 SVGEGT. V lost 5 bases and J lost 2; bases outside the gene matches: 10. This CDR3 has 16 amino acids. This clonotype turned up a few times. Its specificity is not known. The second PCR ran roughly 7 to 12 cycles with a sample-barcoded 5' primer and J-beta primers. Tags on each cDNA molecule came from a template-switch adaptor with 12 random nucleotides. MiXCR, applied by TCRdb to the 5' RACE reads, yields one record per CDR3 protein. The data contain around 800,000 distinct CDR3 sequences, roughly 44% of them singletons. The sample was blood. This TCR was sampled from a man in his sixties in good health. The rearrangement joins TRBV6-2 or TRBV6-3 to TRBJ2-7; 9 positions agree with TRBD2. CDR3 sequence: CASSTYSTSGPYEQYF. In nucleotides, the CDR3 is TGTGCCAGCAGTACGTATTCGACTAGCGGCCCCTACGAGCAGTACTTC.